This TCR beta chain was recorded in a study of OX40 agonist ivuxolimab in advanced cancers. Study-wide background: In this cohort, patients received ivuxolimab, an agonistic anti-OX40 (CD134) antibody. Having had anti-PD-1, anti-PD-L1 or anti-CTLA-4 therapy before was allowed, and approximately 40% had some. Overall study results and limits: More expanded clones were seen, on average, in CD8+ T cells than in CD4+.

This table comes from immunoSEQ multiplex PCR, and its TCRdb copy is limited to in-frame clones, with some not included. The sample lists about 90,000 clones; 90% were seen once. Trimming took 1 base from V and 7 from J, leaving 13 bases between them. The CDR3 is 13 residues long. Germline CDR1 SQVTM, CDR2 ANQGSEA. On this clone itself: The antigen remains unidentified.

The material sequenced was CD4+ or CD8+ T cells sorted from blood, taken in a trial of the OX40 agonist ivuxolimab. The clonotype originates from an adult with an advanced solid tumor such as melanoma, head and neck, liver or kidney cancer. The V gene is TRBV29-1, the J gene TRBJ1-2; D is ambiguous. As DNA, the CDR3 is TGCAGCGTTGAAGTAAAAGAGGGAATTGGCTACACCTTC. This sequence encodes CSVEVKEGIGYTF.